This T cell receptor beta chain was identified in a study of graft-versus-host responses after intestinal transplantation. Regarding the study as a whole: When patients had graft-donor T cell macrochimerism, their allografts held high graft-versus-host to host-versus-graft clonal ratios.

Notes on this clone: Its antigen remains unidentified.

The data were produced by immunoSEQ multiplex PCR, yet TCRdb's version contains in-frame clones alone and is incomplete. The table lists more than 80,000 clones, around four fifths of them singletons. The CDR3 sequence is 13 residues long. Looked up from germline, CDR1 is SGHNT and CDR2 is YYREEE (reference sequence). The V end was cut by 1 base, the J end by 5 bases, with 7 bases between. The TCR sequence derives from a human donor who received an intestinal transplant. The rearrangement links TRBV5-4 to TRBJ2-1; D is unclear. The sequencing here drew on unstimulated CD8+ T cells sorted from spleen or lymph node cells, taken before intestinal transplant. The CDR3: CASSLQTHNEQFF. CDR3 in DNA: TGTGCCAGCAGCTTGCAAACCCACAATGAGCAGTTCTTC.